This T cell receptor beta chain derives from a study of CD8+CD57+ T cells in acquired aplastic anemia. Background on the study: Mean yield of DNA from sorted CD4+ and CD8+ cells was approximately 3 ug.

Germline V lookup: CDR1 SGHAT, CDR2 FQNNGV. This CDR3 contains 14 residues. The ends were cut back, 1 base at V and 3 bases at J, with 10 bases in the middle. It was genomic DNA that served as the template for profiling TCR beta VDJ and CDR3. Each CDR3 protein is one row after TCRdb ran MiXCR on the reads. The sample holds 220,000 or so distinct CDR3 sequences, approximately 60% seen once. At least ten counts were recorded for this clonotype. Sequenced patients had shown CD8+CD57+ cell expansion by flow cytometry. Patients had received no therapy at the time of blood sampling. The sequence derives from a human donor with aplastic anemia. The chain has TRBV11-2 and TRBJ2-7; D assignment may be TRBD1 or TRBD2 (5 bases each). The sample taken for sequencing was sorted CD4+, CD8+, or CD8+CD57+ T cells (not recorded which) from PBMCs. The CDR3 spells CASSLVEGYYEQYF. DNA for the CDR3: TGTGCCAGCAGCTTAGTCGAGGGGTACTACGAGCAGTACTTC.